This TCR beta chain was obtained from a study of OX40 agonist ivuxolimab in advanced cancers. General study findings and limits: The study did not work out the antigen specificity of the expanded peripheral T cells.

The germline gives CDR1 SGHRS, CDR2 YFSETQ. This CDR3 is 14 amino acids long. V lost 6 bases, J lost 2 bases, and 12 bases lay in between. As for this clone: Its antigen is unknown.

The assay was immunoSEQ multiplex PCR, and TCRdb's table has in-frame clones only and misses some. The sample has 68,000 or so clones; approximately 89% are singletons. The chain has TRBV5-1 and TRBJ2-1, with D maybe TRBD2 (5 bases). The TCR originated in an adult with an advanced solid tumor such as melanoma, head and neck, liver or kidney cancer. The material was CD4+ or CD8+ T cells sorted from blood, obtained in a trial of the OX40 agonist ivuxolimab. The CDR3 reads CASNEGGTYNEQFF. CDR3 DNA sequence: TGCGCCAGCAACGAGGGCGGAACCTACAATGAGCAGTTCTTC.